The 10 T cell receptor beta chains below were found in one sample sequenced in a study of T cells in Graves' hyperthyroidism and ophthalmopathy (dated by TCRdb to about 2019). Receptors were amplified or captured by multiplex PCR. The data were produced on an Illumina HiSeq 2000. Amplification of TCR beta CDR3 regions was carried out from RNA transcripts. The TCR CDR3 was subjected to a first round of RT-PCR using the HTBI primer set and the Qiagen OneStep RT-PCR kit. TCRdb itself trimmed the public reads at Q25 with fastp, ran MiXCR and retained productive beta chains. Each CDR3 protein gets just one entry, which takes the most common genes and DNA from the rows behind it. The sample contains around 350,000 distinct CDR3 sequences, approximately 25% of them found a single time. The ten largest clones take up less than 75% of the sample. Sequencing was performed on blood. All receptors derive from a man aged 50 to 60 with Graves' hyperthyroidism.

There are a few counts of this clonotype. The CDR3 nucleotides read TGCAGTGCTTCGGGGACAGCGAACACTGAAGCTTTCTTT. Translation: CSASGTANTEAFF. This sequence joins TRBV20-1 and TRBJ1-1, with 7 bases fitting TRBD1. Per germline, CDR1 DFQATT and CDR2 SNEGSKA (reference sequence). V trimming: 5 bases; J trimming: 1 base; junction bases outside the gene matches: 4. The CDR3 is 13 residues long.

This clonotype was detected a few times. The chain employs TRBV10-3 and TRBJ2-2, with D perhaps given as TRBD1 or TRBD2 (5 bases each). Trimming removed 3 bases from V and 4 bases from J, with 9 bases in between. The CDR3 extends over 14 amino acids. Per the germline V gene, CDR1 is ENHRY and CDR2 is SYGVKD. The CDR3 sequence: CAISEGGTTGELFF. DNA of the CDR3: TGTGCCATCAGTGAAGGTGGGACCACCGGGGAGCTGTTTTTT.

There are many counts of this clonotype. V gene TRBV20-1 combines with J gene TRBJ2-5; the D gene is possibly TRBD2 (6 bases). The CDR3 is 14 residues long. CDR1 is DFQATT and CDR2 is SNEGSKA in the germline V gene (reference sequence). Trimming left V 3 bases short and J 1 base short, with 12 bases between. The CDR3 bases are TGCAGTGCTAGTGGCCCTAGCGTCCAAGAGACCCAGTACTTC. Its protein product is CSASGPSVQETQYF.

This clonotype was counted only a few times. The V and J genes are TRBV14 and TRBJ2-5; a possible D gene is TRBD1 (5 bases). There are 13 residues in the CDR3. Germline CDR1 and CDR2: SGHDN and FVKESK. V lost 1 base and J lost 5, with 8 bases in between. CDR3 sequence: CASSQARVETQYF. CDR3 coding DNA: TGTGCCAGCAGCCAAGCCAGGGTCGAGACCCAGTACTTC. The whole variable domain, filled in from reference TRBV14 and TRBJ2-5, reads EAGVTQFPSHSVIEKGQTVTLRCDPISGHDNLYWYRRVMGKEIKFLLHFVKESKQDESGMPNNRFLAERTGGTYSTLKVQPAELEDSGVYFCASSQARVETQYFGPGTRLLVL.

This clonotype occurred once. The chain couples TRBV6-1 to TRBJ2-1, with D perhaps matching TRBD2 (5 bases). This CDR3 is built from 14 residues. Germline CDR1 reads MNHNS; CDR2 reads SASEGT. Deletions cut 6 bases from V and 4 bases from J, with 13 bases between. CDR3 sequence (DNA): TGTGCCAGCAGGGCCCAGCGGAGGTACAATGAGCAGTTCTTC. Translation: CASRAQRRYNEQFF.

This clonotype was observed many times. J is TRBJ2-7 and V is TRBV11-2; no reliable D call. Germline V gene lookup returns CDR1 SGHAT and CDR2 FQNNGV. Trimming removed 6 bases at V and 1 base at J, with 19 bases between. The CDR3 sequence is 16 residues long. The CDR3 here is CASRTRTKFLSYEQYF. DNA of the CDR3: TGTGCCAGCAGAACAAGAACAAAATTCCTATCCTACGAGCAGTACTTC.

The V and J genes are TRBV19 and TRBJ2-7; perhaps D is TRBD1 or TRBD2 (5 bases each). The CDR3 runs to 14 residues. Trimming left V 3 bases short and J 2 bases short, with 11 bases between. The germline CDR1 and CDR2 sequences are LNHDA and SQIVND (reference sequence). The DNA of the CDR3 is TGTGCCAGTAGTATTGAGAGGGGCCCCTACGAGCAGTACTTC. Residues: CASSIERGPYEQYF.

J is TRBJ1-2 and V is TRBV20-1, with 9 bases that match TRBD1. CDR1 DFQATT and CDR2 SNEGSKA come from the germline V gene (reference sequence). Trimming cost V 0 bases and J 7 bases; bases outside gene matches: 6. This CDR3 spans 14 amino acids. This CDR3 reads CSARDGDRVLGYTF. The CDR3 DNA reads TGCAGTGCTAGAGATGGGGACAGGGTCCTTGGCTACACCTTC.

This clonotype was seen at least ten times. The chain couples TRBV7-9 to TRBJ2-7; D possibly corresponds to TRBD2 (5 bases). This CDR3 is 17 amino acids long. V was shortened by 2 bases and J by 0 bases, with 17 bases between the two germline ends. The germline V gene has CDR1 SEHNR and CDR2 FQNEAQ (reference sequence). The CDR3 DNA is TGTGCCAGCAGCTTAAGATCTGTAAGGGAGAGCTCCTACGAGCAGTACTTC. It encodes CASSLRSVRESSYEQYF.

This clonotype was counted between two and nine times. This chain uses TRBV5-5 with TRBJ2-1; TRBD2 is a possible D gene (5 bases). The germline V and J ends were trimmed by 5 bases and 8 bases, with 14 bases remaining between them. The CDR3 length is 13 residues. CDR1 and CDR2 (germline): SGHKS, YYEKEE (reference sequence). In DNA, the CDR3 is TGTGCCAGCAGTCGCACCCCTAGCCATGAGCAGTTCTTC. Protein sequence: CASSRTPSHEQFF.